This T cell receptor beta chain was obtained from a study of OX40 agonist ivuxolimab in advanced cancers. In the study overall: Ivuxolimab, which targeted the costimulatory receptor OX40 (CD134), was an agonistic, fully human IgG2 monoclonal antibody. Intravenous ivuxolimab was administered to patients every 2 weeks at six dose levels: 0.01, 0.1, 0.3, 1.5, 3 and 10 mg/kg. Of the approximately 53 patients in dose escalation, approximately 20 had hepatocellular carcinoma, about 15 had melanoma, 9 had renal cell carcinoma and 9 had head and neck cancer. In the dose-escalation cohort, about four fifths of patients were male, and the mean age was approximately 60 years with a range of roughly 23 to 90. Patients were allowed to have had prior anti-PD-1, anti-PD-L1 or anti-CTLA-4 therapy, and approximately 39% of the dose-escalation patients had been treated with checkpoint inhibitors. Three dose-escalation patients achieved partial responses, one with hepatocellular carcinoma and two with cutaneous melanoma. The point of sequencing TCRbeta in the periphery was to test whether ivuxolimab changed TCR sequence diversity and drove clonal T-cell expansion. The paper describes the monotherapy dose-escalation part (N of about 52 patients) of the phase I trial of ivuxolimab.

Genomic DNA was extracted from sorted cells for sequencing of the TCRbeta CDR3 region. TCRbeta CDR3 regions were sequenced using the immunoSEQ Assay. TCRdb retrieved this table from immuneACCESS and kept in-frame rearrangements only. Not all clones are present; in checked studies, unresolved V genes account for under half, and no reason is known for the remainder. The sample table lists tens of thousands of clones, 89% of them with a count of one. The biggest ten clones account for around 0.3% of the sample. Findings and caveats that apply to the study as a whole: In the 0.1-3.0 mg/kg groups, partial responders had among the lowest normalized peripheral clonal expansion, particularly in CD8+ T cells. Low levels of normalized T-cell clonal expansion were also seen in some nonresponding patients. Antigen specificity was not determined for the clonally expanded peripheral T cells. At doses of 0.1 to 3.0 mg/kg, clonal expansion of both CD4+ and CD8+ blood T cells was observed from baseline to week 6. On average, CD8+ T cells showed more expanded clones than CD4+ T cells after ivuxolimab.

As to this clone: Its cognate antigen has yet to be identified. Per-nucleotide qualities are absent, and no much larger clonotype sits a single base away.

Patients with a history of autoimmune disease or receiving systemic immunosuppression were excluded from the trial. Peripheral blood for TCR sequencing was drawn from every dose cohort at baseline, at cycle 4 day 1 and at cycle 7 day 1. Samples came from an open-label, multicenter, first-in-human phase I dose-escalation trial of ivuxolimab. Adults with locally advanced or metastatic melanoma, renal cell, hepatocellular, or head and neck squamous cell carcinoma were enrolled in the trial. CD4+ and CD8+ T cells were sorted separately from peripheral blood before TCR sequencing. The germline V gene yields SGHTS for CDR1 and YDEGEE for CDR2. V is cut by 2 bases and J by 7 bases, and the space between the germline ends is 5 bases. The CDR3 runs 11 residues from the cysteine to the phenylalanine. Left in the record is the CDR3 DNA by itself, 33 bases read in frame from the first base.

This sequence was found in an adult with an advanced solid tumor such as melanoma, head and neck, liver or kidney cancer. The V and J segments used are TRBV5-8 and TRBJ2-3; a confident D gene designation cannot be given. This sample comprised CD4+ or CD8+ T cells sorted from blood, obtained in a trial of the OX40 agonist ivuxolimab. In nucleotide form, the sequence is TGTGCCAGCAGCTTTAGGTATACGCAGTATTTT. Protein translation: CASSFRYTQYF.